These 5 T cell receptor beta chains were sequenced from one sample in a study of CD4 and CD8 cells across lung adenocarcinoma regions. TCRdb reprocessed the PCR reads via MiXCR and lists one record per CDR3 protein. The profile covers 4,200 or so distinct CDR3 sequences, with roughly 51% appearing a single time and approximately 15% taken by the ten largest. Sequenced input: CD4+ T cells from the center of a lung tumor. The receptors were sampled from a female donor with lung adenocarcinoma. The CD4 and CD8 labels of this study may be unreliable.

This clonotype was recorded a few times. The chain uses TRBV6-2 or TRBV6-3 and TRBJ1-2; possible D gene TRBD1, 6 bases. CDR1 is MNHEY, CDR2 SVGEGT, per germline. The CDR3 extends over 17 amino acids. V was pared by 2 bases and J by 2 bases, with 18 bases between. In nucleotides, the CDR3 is TGTGCCAGCAGTTACGACAGGACCCTTGGGAGGAACTATGGCTACACCTTC. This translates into CASSYDRTLGRNYGYTF.

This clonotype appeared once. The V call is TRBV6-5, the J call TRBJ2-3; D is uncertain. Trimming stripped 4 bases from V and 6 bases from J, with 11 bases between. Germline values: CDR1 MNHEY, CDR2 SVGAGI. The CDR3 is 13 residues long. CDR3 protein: CASSSFLRDTQYF. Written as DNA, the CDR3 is TGTGCCAGCAGTTCCTTCCTTCGGGATACGCAGTATTTT.

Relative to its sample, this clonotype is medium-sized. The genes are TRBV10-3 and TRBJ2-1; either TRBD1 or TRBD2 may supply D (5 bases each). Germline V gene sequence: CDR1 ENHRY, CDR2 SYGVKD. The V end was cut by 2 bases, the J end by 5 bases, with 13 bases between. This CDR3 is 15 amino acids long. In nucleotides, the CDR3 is TGTGCCATCAGTGAGGCTGGGGGTTCCAACAATGAGCAGTTCTTC. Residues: CAISEAGGSNNEQFF.

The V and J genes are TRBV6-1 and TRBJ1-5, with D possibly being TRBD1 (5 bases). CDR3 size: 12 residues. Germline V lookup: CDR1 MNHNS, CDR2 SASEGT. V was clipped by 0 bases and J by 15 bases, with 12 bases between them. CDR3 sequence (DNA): TGTGCCAGCAGTGAAGCCCGGGACGGACGGCATTTT. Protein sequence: CASSEARDGRHF.

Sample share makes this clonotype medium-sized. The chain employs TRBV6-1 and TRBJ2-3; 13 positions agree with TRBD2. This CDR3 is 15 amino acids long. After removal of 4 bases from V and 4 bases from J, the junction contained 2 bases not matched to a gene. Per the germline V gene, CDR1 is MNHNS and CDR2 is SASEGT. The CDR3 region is CASSGLAGGPDTQYF. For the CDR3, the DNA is TGTGCCAGCAGTGGACTAGCGGGAGGTCCAGATACGCAGTATTTT.